This TCR beta chain was identified during a study of CD8+ T cells in alopecia areata. General observations from the study: With tofacitinib ongoing, many expanded lesional clones persisted in both scalp and blood. Both scalp clonality and the expanded CD8+ clones among the top 100 showed a significant decrease with tofacitinib.

The V gene's germline CDR1 is PRHDT and CDR2 FYEKMQ (reference sequence). The CDR3 contains 15 residues. Deletions cut 0 bases from V and 0 bases from J, with 8 bases between. Treatment: oral pan-JAK inhibitor, 5-10 mg twice daily. With regard to this clone: Its target is not known.

The authors extracted RNA and reverse transcribed it into cDNA as the sequencing template. Using immunoSEQ multiplex PCR, the repertoire was profiled, and TCRdb retains in-frame clones only, with some absent. The data contain roughly 170,000 clones, about 60% of them singletons. This specimen consisted of CD8+ T cells sorted from blood, obtained at week 24, from a patient treated with tofacitinib. V usage is TRBV13 and J usage is TRBJ1-2; D is undetermined. The source of this sequence is a human donor with alopecia areata. CDR3 nucleotides: TGTGCCAGCAGCTTAGGGCGGGGAGCTAACTATGGCTACACCTTC. It yields the protein CASSLGRGANYGYTF.